These T cell receptor beta chains were read from a single sample in a study of glioma-infiltrating T cells after dendritic cell vaccination. Clones were sequenced by immunoSEQ multiplex PCR, and TCRdb holds only the in-frame ones, with some missing. This table has 100,000 or so clones, around 89% appearing once. This sample comprised blood, obtained after dendritic cell vaccination. These receptor sequences come from a human donor with glioblastoma. The CDR3 runs from the conserved cysteine through the conserved F or W. A D gene is named only where the DNA matches it firmly. Clone size is not always given. Where it is, it says once, few, many or a class for expanded clones.

V	J	D	size	DNA	CDR3
TRBV5-6	TRBJ1-5	.	.	TGTGCCAGCAGCTTGTGGGGGGGAAATCAGCCCCAGCATTTT	CASSLWGGNQPQHF
TRBV6-5	TRBJ1-6	.	.	TGTGCCAGCAGTTACTCACGGGATTCCCCCCTCCACTTT	CASSYSRDSPLHF
TRBV7-3	TRBJ2-3	TRBD2	.	TGTGCCAGCACCCTGGGGGGGGGCACAGATACGCAGTATTTT	CASTLGGGTDTQYF
TRBV25-1	TRBJ1-6	TRBD1	.	TGTGCCAGCAGTGAGTGGGACAGGGGAAATTCACCCCTCCACTTT	CASSEWDRGNSPLHF
TRBV6-1	TRBJ2-7	.	.	TGTGCCAGCAGCGAATTCCAAATAAACTACTCCTACGAGCAGTACTTC	CASSEFQINYSYEQYF
TRBV7-6	TRBJ2-1	TRBD1	once	TGTGCCAGCAGCTTACGAGGGGGCCAAAGCTCCTACAATGAGCAGTTCTTC	CASSLRGGQSSYNEQFF
TRBV29-1	TRBJ2-5	.	.	TGCAGCGTTGATCGGGCACAGGGAGAGACCCAGTACTTC	CSVDRAQGETQYF
TRBV7-2	TRBJ2-3	.	.	TGTGCCAGCAGTCGGGTGGCAGATACGCAGTATTTT	CASSRVADTQYF
TRBV7-3	TRBJ2-3	TRBD1	once	TGTGCCAGCAGCCGACAGGGGGCATCGGATACGCAGTATTTT	CASSRQGASDTQYF
TRBV6-1	TRBJ2-5	TRBD1	.	TGTGCCAGCAGTTCAGCAGGGGGACAAGAGACCCAGTACTTC	CASSSAGGQETQYF
TRBV6-5	TRBJ2-7	.	.	TGTGCCAGCACCTCGTGGCGGGGGACAACCTACGAGCAGTACTTC	CASTSWRGTTYEQYF
TRBV28	TRBJ1-1	TRBD1	.	TGTGCCAGCAGTTTATGGGTCAATCAGGGGGGCACTGAAGCTTTCTTT	CASSLWVNQGGTEAFF
TRBV19	TRBJ1-1	.	.	TGTGCCAGTAGTCCGGGGGTTTGGGGCACTGAAGCTTTCTTT	CASSPGVWGTEAFF
TRBV6-5	TRBJ2-2	.	.	TGTGCCAGCAGTTTTGGCAGGGTGAACACCGGGGAGCTGTTTTTT	CASSFGRVNTGELFF
TRBV2	TRBJ1-4	TRBD1	.	TGTGCCAGCAGGACCGGGACAGTTAATGAAAAACTGTTTTTT	CASRTGTVNEKLFF
TRBV19	TRBJ1-1	.	.	TGTGCCAGTAGTATACGAGGGTTGGACGCTGAAGCTTTCTTT	CASSIRGLDAEAFF
TRBV30	TRBJ1-2	.	.	TGTGCCTGGAGTGTAGTGGGGGCCGGGGGGGGCTACACCTTC	CAWSVVGAGGGYTF
TRBV5-1	TRBJ2-5	.	.	TGCGCCAGCAGCTCATCAACTAGTACGGAGACCCAGTACTTC	CASSSSTSTETQYF
TRBV5-6	TRBJ2-5	TRBD2	.	TGTGCCAGCAGCTTGGCCTTGGGAGGGCAAGAGACCCAGTACTTC	CASSLALGGQETQYF
TRBV18	TRBJ2-1	TRBD2	.	TGTGCCAGCTCACCGCAAGCGGGAGGGACAAATGAGCAGTTCTTC	CASSPQAGGTNEQFF
TRBV11-2	TRBJ2-7	.	.	TGTGCCAGCAGTCCCCAAGGGGGTTACTCCTACGAGCAGTACTTC	CASSPQGGYSYEQYF
TRBV6-6	TRBJ2-7	TRBD2	.	TGTGCCAGCAGGCAGGCGGGGGAACGAACCTACGAGCAGTACTTC	CASRQAGERTYEQYF
TRBV11-3	TRBJ2-7	TRBD2	.	TGTGCCAGCAGCTTAGTTGGTAGCGGGAGATCCCACGAGCAGTACTTC	CASSLVGSGRSHEQYF
TRBV7-3	TRBJ2-3	.	.	TGTGCCAGCAGCCCGACCCCGGGGGATACGCAGTATTTT	CASSPTPGDTQYF
TRBV30	TRBJ2-5	.	.	TGTGCCTGGAGTGTTACAGGGAACCAAGAGACCCAGTACTTC	CAWSVTGNQETQYF
TRBV10-3	TRBJ1-5	TRBD1	.	TGTGCCATCGCCCGGGACAGGAGCAATCAGCCCCAGCATTTT	CAIARDRSNQPQHF
TRBV6-5	TRBJ1-4	.	.	TGTGCCAGCAGCCCGAATACATATGAAAAACTGTTTTTT	CASSPNTYEKLFF
TRBV19	TRBJ1-2	TRBD1	once	TGTGCCAGTAGTTCTAGGACAGGGAACTATGGCTACACCTTC	CASSSRTGNYGYTF
TRBV19	TRBJ1-6	TRBD1	.	TGTGCCAGTAGTATAGCGGCTACAGGGGTTAATTCACCCCTCCACTTT	CASSIAATGVNSPLHF
TRBV19	TRBJ2-6	TRBD1	.	TGTGCCAGTAGTGACCGGACAGGGCCGAAGGGAGGGGCCAACGTCCTGACTTTC	CASSDRTGPKGGANVLTF
TRBV27	TRBJ2-5	TRBD2	.	TGTGCCAGCAGCCCCCCCCGCGGGGGGGAGACCCAGTACTTC	CASSPPRGGETQYF
TRBV11-2	TRBJ1-6	TRBD1	.	TGTGCCAGCAGCACCGTCCGGGACAGGGGTTATTCACCCCTCCACTTT	CASSTVRDRGYSPLHF
TRBV6-5	TRBJ2-5	TRBD1	.	TGTGCCAGCAGTTACCGGGCAGGGGGTTTTGAAGAGACCCAGTACTTC	CASSYRAGGFEETQYF
TRBV9	TRBJ1-5	.	.	TGTGCCAGCAGCGAGGGGGACCGTCAGCCCCAGCATTTT	CASSEGDRQPQHF
TRBV18	TRBJ1-2	.	once	TGTGCCAGCTCACCACCTACGAGGATACATGGCTACACCTTC	CASSPPTRIHGYTF
TRBV9	TRBJ2-3	TRBD2	.	TGTGCCAGCAGCTCAACTCCGGGACTAGCGGGAGGGCCAGATACGCAGTATTTT	CASSSTPGLAGGPDTQYF
TRBV7-9	TRBJ2-5	.	once	TGTGCCAGCAGCTTAGCGAGCGGACAAGAGACCCAGTACTTC	CASSLASGQETQYF
TRBV11-3	TRBJ2-1	TRBD2	.	TGTGCCAGCAGCTTAGTCCGACTAGCCTTCGGTGAGCAGTTCTTC	CASSLVRLAFGEQFF
TRBV5-1	TRBJ2-1	.	.	TGCGCCAGCAGCTTGGTGGGGGCTGTCTCCTACAATGAGCAGTTCTTC	CASSLVGAVSYNEQFF
TRBV5-1	TRBJ1-1	TRBD1	.	TGCGCCAGCAGCAGATCGACAGGGCACACTGAAGCTTTCTTT	CASSRSTGHTEAFF